This T cell receptor (beta chain) was recorded in a study of Graves' ophthalmopathy and Graves' hyperthyroidism. Study information: Hyperthyroidism was classified as stable if no ophthalmopathy occurred within 18 months of follow-up.

This clonotype was seen many times. Its target is not known. General study points: Most expanded clonotypes in thyroid above 0.001 frequency also showed up in blood.

Participants with hyperthyroidism, aged 18 to 65, were newly diagnosed with under 2 months' duration. The diagnosis combined clinical symptoms, thyroxine, TRAb, thyroid ultrasound and orbital computed tomography scans. Researchers took RNA transcripts and amplified TCR beta CDR3 regions from them. HTBI primers served in a first-round RT-PCR, which a second-round multiplex PCR followed. One entry per CDR3 protein results from TCRdb running MiXCR on the multiplex PCR reads. Of over a million distinct CDR3 sequences listed, about two fifths are singletons. The junction had 3 bases not matched to a gene; V was cut back by 5 bases and J by 12 bases. The CDR3 contains 11 residues.

The chain couples TRBV12-3 or TRBV12-4 to TRBJ1-4; TRBD1 matches 7 bases. The source is an adult man with Graves' hyperthyroidism. The material sequenced was peripheral blood or thyroid tissue (not recorded which). CDR3 protein: CASSNRGELFF. DNA of the CDR3: TGTGCCAGCAGTAACAGGGGAGAACTGTTTTTT.